The entry that follows covers one T cell receptor (beta chain) sequence. Its antigen is not known. The sample originates from a study of cytomegalovirus exposure and HLA in healthy donors. Overall study findings and caveats: In a later analysis, TCR beta V- and J-gene trimming was associated with a missense DCLRE1C variant. An apparent linkage of common viral pathogens to several of the most significant clusters emerged in a later analysis.

In the PCR, 60 Vbeta and 13 Jbeta primers were used. Produced via immunoSEQ multiplex PCR; TCRdb's table is partial and in-frame only. The sample records some 170,000 clones, roughly 76% being singletons. The germline V and J ends were trimmed by 3 bases and 0 bases, with 10 bases remaining between them. Germline lookup yields CDR1 SGHTA and CDR2 FQGNSA. The CDR3 sequence is 15 residues long. The sequence derives from a woman aged 18-35 years in good health and CMV-seropositive. Sequencing was carried out using PBMCs. This chain links TRBV7-2 with TRBJ2-3; perhaps TRBD1 as D (6 bases). DNA of the CDR3: TGTGCCAGCAGCTTGGACAGACTTAGCACAGATACGCAGTATTTT. Translated, it gives CASSLDRLSTDTQYF.